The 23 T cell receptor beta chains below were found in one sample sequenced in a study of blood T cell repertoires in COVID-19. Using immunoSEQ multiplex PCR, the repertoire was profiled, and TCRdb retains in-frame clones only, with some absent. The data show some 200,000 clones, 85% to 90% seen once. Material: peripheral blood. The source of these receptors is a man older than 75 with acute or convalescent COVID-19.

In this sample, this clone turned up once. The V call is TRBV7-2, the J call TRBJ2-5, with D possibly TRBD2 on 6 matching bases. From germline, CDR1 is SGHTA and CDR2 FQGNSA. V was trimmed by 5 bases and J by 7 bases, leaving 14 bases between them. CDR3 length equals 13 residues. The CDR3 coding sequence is TGTGCCAGCAGCCCGACTAGTTTTGGGACCCAGTACTTC. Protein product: CASSPTSFGTQYF.

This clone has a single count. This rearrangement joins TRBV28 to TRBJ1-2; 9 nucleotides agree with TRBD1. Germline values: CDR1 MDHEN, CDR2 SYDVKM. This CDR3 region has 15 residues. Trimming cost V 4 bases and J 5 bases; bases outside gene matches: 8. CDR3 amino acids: CASSSGDREDYGYTF. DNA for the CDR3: TGTGCCAGCAGTTCAGGGGACAGGGAGGATTATGGCTACACCTTC.

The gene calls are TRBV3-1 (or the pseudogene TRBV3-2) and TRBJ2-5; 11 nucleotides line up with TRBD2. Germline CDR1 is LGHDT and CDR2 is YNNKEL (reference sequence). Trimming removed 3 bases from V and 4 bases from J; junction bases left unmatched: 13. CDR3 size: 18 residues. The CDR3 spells CASSHTTSGRIYLETQYF. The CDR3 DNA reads TGTGCCAGCAGCCACACAACTAGCGGGAGAATCTACTTAGAGACCCAGTACTTC.

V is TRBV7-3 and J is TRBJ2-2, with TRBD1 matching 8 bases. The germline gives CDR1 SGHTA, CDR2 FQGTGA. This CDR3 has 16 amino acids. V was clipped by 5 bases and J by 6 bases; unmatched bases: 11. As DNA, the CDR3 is TGTGCCAGCAGCCTGTACGGGACAGGAGGTTCCGGGGAGCTGTTTTTT. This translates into CASSLYGTGGSGELFF. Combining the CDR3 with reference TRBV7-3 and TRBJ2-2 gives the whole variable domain GAGVSQTPSNKVTEKGKYVELRCDPISGHTALYWYRQSLGQGPEFLIYFQGTGAADDSGLPNDRFFAVRPEGSVSTLKIQRTERGDSAVYLCASSLYGTGGSGELFFGEGSRLTVL.

CDR3: CATHRGHSNQPQHF. CDR3 nucleotide sequence: TGTGCCACCCACAGGGGCCATAGCAATCAGCCCCAGCATTTT. The rearrangement links TRBV28 to TRBJ1-5, with TRBD1 matching 7 bases. Germline lookup yields CDR1 MDHEN and CDR2 SYDVKM. There are 14 residues in the CDR3. Germline trimming cut 10 bases from V and 0 bases from J; bases unmatched to any gene: 6. The full variable domain, rest sourced from reference TRBV28 and TRBJ1-5, is DVKVTQSSRYLVKRTGEKVFLECVQDMDHENMFWYRQDPGLGLRLIYFSYDVKMKEKGDIPEGYSVSREKKERFSLILESASTNQTSMYLCATHRGHSNQPQHFGDGTRLSIL.

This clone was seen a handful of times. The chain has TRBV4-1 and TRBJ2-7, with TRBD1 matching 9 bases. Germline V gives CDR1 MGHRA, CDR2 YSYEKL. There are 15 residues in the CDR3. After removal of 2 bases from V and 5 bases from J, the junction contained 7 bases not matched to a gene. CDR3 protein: CASSQPPGQGNEQYV. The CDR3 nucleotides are TGCGCCAGCAGCCAACCCCCCGGACAGGGGAACGAGCAGTACGTC.

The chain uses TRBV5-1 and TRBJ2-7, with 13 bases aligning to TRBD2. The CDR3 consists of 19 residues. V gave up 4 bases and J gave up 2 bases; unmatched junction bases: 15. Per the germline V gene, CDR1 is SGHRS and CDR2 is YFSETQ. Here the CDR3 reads CASSPAGTSGIGAPYEQYF. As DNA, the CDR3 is TGCGCCAGCAGCCCGGCCGGGACTAGCGGGATAGGTGCACCCTACGAGCAGTACTTC.

The CDR3 is CASSLGQGAETQYF. CDR3 DNA sequence: TGTGCCAGCAGCTTAGGACAAGGGGCAGAGACCCAGTACTTC. This chain joins TRBV7-2 and TRBJ2-5; D is perhaps TRBD1 (5 bases). The CDR3 is 14 residues long. V was clipped by 1 base and J by 4 bases, with 10 bases between them. Germline loops: CDR1 SGHTA, CDR2 FQGNSA. Supplemented by reference TRBV7-2 and TRBJ2-5, the full variable domain reads GAGVSQSPSNKVTEKGKDVELRCDPISGHTALYWYRQSLGQGLEFLIYFQGNSAPDKSGLPSDRFSAERTGGSVSTLTIQRTQQEDSAVYLCASSLGQGAETQYFGPGTRLLVL.

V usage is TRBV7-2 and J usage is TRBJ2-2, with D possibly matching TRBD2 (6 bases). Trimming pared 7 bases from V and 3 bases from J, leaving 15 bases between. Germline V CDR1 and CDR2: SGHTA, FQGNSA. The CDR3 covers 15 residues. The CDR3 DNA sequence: TGTGCCAGCACCCCCGGGGCGGGGTACACCGGGGAGCTGTTTTTT. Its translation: CASTPGAGYTGELFF.

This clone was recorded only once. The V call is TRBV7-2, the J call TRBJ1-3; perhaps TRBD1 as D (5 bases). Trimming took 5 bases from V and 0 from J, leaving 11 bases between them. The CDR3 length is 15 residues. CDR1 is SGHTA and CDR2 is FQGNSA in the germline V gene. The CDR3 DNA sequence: TGTGCCAGCAGCCGGGGACTCAACTCTGGAAACACCATATATTTT. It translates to CASSRGLNSGNTIYF.

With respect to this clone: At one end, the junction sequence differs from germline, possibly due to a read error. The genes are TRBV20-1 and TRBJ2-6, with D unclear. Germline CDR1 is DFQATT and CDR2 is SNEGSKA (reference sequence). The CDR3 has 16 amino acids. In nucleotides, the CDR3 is TGCAGTGCTAGTGCCCAGGCCTACTCTGGAGCCAACGTCCTGACTTTC. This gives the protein CSASAQAYSGANVLTF.

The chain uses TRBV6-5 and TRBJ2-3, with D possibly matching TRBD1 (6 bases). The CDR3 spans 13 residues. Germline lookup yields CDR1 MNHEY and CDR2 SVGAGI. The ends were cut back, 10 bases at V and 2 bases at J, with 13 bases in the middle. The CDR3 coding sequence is TGTGCCACCACACAGGGTACCACAGATACGCAGTATTTT. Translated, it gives CATTQGTTDTQYF.

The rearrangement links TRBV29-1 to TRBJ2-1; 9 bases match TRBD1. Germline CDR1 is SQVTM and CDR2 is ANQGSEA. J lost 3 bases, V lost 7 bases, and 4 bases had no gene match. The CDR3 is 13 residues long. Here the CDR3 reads CSAPGQGYNEQFF. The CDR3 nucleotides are TGCAGCGCACCGGGACAGGGCTACAATGAGCAGTTCTTC.

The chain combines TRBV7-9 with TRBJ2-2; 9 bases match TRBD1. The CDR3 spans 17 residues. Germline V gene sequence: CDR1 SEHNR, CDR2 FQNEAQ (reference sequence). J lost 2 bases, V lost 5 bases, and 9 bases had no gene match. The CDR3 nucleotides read TGTGCCAGCAGCAGGACAGGGGTTGTACTTAACACCGGGGAGCTGTTTTTT. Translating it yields CASSRTGVVLNTGELFF.

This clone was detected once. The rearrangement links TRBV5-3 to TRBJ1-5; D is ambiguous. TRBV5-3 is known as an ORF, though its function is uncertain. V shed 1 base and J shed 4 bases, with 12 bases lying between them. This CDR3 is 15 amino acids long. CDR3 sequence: CARSLFRPGNQPQHF. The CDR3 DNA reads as TGTGCCAGAAGCTTGTTTCGTCCGGGGAATCAGCCCCAGCATTTT.

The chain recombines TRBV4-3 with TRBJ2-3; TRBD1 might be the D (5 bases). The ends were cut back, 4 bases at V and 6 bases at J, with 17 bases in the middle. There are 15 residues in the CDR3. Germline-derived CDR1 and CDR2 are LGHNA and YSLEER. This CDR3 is CASSPMDHAGDTQYF. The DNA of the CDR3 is TGCGCCAGCAGCCCCATGGATCACGCAGGGGATACGCAGTATTTT.

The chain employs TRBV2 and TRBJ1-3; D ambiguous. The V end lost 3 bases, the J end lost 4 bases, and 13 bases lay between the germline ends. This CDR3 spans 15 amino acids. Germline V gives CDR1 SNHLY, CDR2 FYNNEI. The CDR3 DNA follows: TGTGCCAGCAGTGATGAGGGTACGGGGGGAAACACCATATATTTT. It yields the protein CASSDEGTGGNTIYF.

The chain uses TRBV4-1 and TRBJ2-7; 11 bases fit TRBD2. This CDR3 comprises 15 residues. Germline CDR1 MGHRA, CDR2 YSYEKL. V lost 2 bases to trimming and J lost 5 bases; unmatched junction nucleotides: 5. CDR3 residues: CASSQFTSGSDEQYF. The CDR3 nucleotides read TGCGCCAGCAGCCAATTTACTAGCGGGAGTGACGAGCAGTACTTC.

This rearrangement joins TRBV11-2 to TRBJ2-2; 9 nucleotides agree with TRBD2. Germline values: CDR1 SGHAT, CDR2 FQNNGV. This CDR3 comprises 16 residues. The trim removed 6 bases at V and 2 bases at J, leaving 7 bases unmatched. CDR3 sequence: CASRHSSGRNTGELFF. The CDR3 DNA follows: TGTGCCAGCAGACATAGTAGCGGGAGAAACACCGGGGAGCTGTTTTTT.

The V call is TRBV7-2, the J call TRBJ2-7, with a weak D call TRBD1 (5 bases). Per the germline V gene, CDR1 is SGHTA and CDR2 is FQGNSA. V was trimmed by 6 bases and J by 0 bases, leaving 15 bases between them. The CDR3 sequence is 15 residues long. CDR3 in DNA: TGTGCCAGCAGTCAAAACAGGTTTAGCTCCTACGAGCAGTACTTC. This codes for CASSQNRFSSYEQYF.

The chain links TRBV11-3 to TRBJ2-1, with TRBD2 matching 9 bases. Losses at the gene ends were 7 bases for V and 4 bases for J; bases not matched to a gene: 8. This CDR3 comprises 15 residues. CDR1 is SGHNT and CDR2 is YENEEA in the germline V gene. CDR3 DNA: TGTGCCAGCACGCGTAGCGGGAGCAAGTACAATGAGCAGTTCTTC. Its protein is CASTRSGSKYNEQFF.

CDR3 DNA sequence: TGCGCCAGCAGCAGCAGGGGCCTGGGAGATACGCAGTATTTT. Protein sequence: CASSSRGLGDTQYF. The chain employs TRBV5-1 and TRBJ2-3, with D maybe TRBD1 (6 bases). The CDR3 spans 14 residues. Germline values: CDR1 SGHRS, CDR2 YFSETQ. Trimming took 4 bases from V and 5 from J, leaving 14 bases between them.

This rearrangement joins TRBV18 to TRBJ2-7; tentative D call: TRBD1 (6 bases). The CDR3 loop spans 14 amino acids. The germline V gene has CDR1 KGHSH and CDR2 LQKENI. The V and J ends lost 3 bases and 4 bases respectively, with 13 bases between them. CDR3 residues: CASSPGLDRYEQYF. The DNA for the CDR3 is TGTGCCAGCTCACCGGGCCTCGACAGGTACGAGCAGTACTTC.